This T cell receptor (beta chain) was captured in a study of vaccination effects on CD4 cells after COVID-19. Background on the study: Post-vaccine specimens arrived a median 72 days past the second dose.

This CDR3 is built from 15 residues. Germline values: CDR1 MGHRA, CDR2 YSYEKL. Losses at the gene ends were 1 base for V and 5 bases for J; bases not matched to a gene: 5. The ViraFEST assay expanded antigen-specific CD4+ T cells with viral peptide pools before sequencing. Following 10 days of culture, CD4+ T cells were isolated. Either the BNT162b2 or mRNA-1273 vaccine was given to participants in two doses. The authors replaced half the medium with IL-2 medium on days 3 and 7. As concerns this clone: Its antigen is not known.

Clones were read by immunoSEQ multiplex PCR, and TCRdb kept only the in-frame ones, dropping some. The sample records tens of thousands of clones, around four fifths being singletons. V and J are TRBV4-1 and TRBJ2-5, with 9 bases matching TRBD1. The clonotype originates from a human donor who received a COVID-19 vaccine. The sequencing here drew on CD4+ T cells from PBMCs cultured with HCoV-OC43 spike peptides, taken after COVID-19 vaccination. The sample's subset: HCoV-OC43 spike overlapping peptide pool stimulation. Written as DNA, the CDR3 is TGCGCCAGCAGCCAAGCCGGGACAGGGTGGGAGACCCAGTACTTC. It yields the protein CASSQAGTGWETQYF.